The TCR beta chain under discussion was sequenced for a study of CD8 T cells in Susac syndrome (dated by TCRdb to the late 2010s). Turning to the overall study: Repertoire sequencing was used to test whether CD8+ T cell activation and differentiation in Susac syndrome was antigen driven.

V is cut by 1 base and J by 5 bases, and the space between the germline ends is 9 bases. Measured from the cysteine to the phenylalanine, the CDR3 is 13 residues long. Kept here is only the CDR3 DNA, which spans 39 bases and is read in frame from base 1. From a lookup of the germline V gene (reference sequence), CDR1 and CDR2 are SEHNR and FQNEAQ. RNA was extracted using the RNeasy kit, and roughly 0.45 to 1 microgram was reverse transcribed with random hexamers. TCR beta CDR3 regions were amplified with the immunoSEQ multiplex PCR assay covering 54 Vbeta and 13 Jbeta segments. To correct PCR amplification bias, a synthetic template baseline was used for both primer optimization and computational correction. As for the authors' bioinformatics: Reads were annotated to V, D and J genes per IMGT and analyzed with immunoSEQ Analyzer, keeping only productive sequences. Clonality was computed as one minus Shannon entropy normalized by log2 of the number of productive unique sequences. For each patient and control, public and private clones were evaluated among the 100 most prevalent clones. A clone was defined as Susac-specific if it was absent from the healthy and MS cohorts, from 1052 published viral clones and from other ImmuneACCESS disease sequences. Through fastp at Q25 and MiXCR, TCRdb rebuilt clones from the public reads, retaining in-frame beta chains. Rows with one shared CDR3 protein collapse into an entry with the most common genes and DNA. None of the V and J calls come from the authors' own analysis; TCRdb made them. Here the sample has about 130,000 distinct CDR3 sequences; around 94% occur a single time. Of the sample, roughly 0.091% is held by the ten largest clones.

Peripheral blood CD8+ and CD4+ T cells from healthy donors, Susac syndrome patients and multiple sclerosis patients were profiled using high-throughput TCR beta sequencing. Healthy donors were included as age- and sex-matched controls. Bulk CD8+ and CD4+ T cells were purified magnetically by negative isolation, whereas CD8+ TEMRA cells were enriched by FACS. Blood was drawn into EDTA tubes, processed within 24 hours, and PBMCs were isolated by density gradient centrifugation. PBMCs intended for TCR sequencing were frozen in liquid nitrogen and were later thawed in a 37 degrees C water bath. The sorted or isolated CD4+, CD8+ and CD8+ TEMRA cells reached a purity of at least 90%. This clonotype was recorded only once. Its antigen is currently not known. Qualities for individual bases were not recorded, and no much larger clone is one base off. One read is thin evidence. Summary of the overall study and its limitations: The number of individuals in the TCR sequencing and HLA analysis was recognized as being relatively small.

The rearrangement joined TRBV7-9 to TRBJ2-7; confidence is insufficient to name the D gene. Sequenced sample: CD4+ T cells from PBMCs. This TCR was sampled from a human donor in good health. This receptor has the CDR3 CASSLEALHEQYF. At the DNA level, the sequence is TGTGCCAGCAGCTTAGAAGCCCTCCACGAGCAGTACTTC.